This is a list of T cell receptor beta chains from one sample in a study of blood T cell repertoires in COVID-19. Measured with immunoSEQ multiplex PCR; TCRdb has only the in-frame clones, and not every one. The profile shows about 290,000 clones, roughly 88% of them singletons. The sample was peripheral blood. Receptor source: a woman aged 25-40 years with active or convalescent COVID-19. Each CDR3 is given with its conserved first and last residue. A D gene is named only where the DNA matches it firmly. Clone size is not always given. Where it is, it says once, few, many or a class for expanded clones.

v_gene	len	d_gene	abundance	j_gene	CDR3aa	CDR3nt
TRBV19	17	NA	NA	TRBJ1-1	CASSISIGAGAITEAFF	TGTGCCAGTAGTATCAGTATTGGGGCAGGGGCGATCACTGAAGCTTTCTTT
TRBV7-2	12	NA	NA	TRBJ2-7	CASSLVRYEQYF	TGTGCCAGCAGCTTAGTGAGGTACGAGCAGTACTTC
TRBV4-3	17	NA	NA	TRBJ1-4	CASSHDIRSGFNEKLFF	TGCGCCAGCAGCCACGATATTAGAAGCGGGTTTAATGAAAAACTGTTTTTT
TRBV10-3	13	TRBD1	few	TRBJ1-4	CAISSDRDEKLFF	TGTGCCATCAGCAGCGACAGGGATGAAAAACTGTTTTTT
TRBV7-3	15	TRBD2	NA	TRBJ2-1	CASSLIPSGGNEQFF	TGTGCCAGCAGCTTAATACCTAGCGGGGGAAATGAGCAGTTCTTC
TRBV2	14	TRBD1	NA	TRBJ1-5	CASSEHRGAQPQHF	TGTGCCAGCAGTGAACACAGGGGCGCCCAGCCCCAGCATTTT
TRBV19	12	NA	NA	TRBJ1-1	CASSIRGTEAFF	TGTGCCAGTAGTATACGAGGGACTGAAGCTTTCTTT
TRBV28	17	TRBD1	NA	TRBJ2-7	CASSTAARGQVYYEQYF	TGTGCCAGCAGTACCGCCGCAAGGGGACAGGTATACTACGAGCAGTACTTC
TRBV3-1/TRBV3-2	13	NA	NA	TRBJ2-1	CASGWEPNNEQFF	TGTGCCAGCGGGTGGGAGCCGAACAATGAGCAGTTCTTC
TRBV11-2	14	NA	NA	TRBJ1-1	CASNRGKLNTEAFF	TGTGCCAGCAACCGGGGGAAACTGAACACTGAAGCTTTCTTT
TRBV19	16	NA	NA	TRBJ2-2	CASNPRGLNGAGELFF	TGTGCCAGTAACCCGCGGGGGCTCAATGGAGCCGGGGAGCTGTTTTTT
TRBV30	13	NA	NA	TRBJ1-6	CAWSGQYNSPLHF	TGTGCCTGGAGTGGACAGTATAATTCACCCCTCCACTTT
TRBV5-5	16	TRBD1	NA	TRBJ1-2	CASSQTIGQGDYGYTF	TGTGCCAGCAGCCAAACCATCGGTCAGGGGGACTATGGCTACACCTTC